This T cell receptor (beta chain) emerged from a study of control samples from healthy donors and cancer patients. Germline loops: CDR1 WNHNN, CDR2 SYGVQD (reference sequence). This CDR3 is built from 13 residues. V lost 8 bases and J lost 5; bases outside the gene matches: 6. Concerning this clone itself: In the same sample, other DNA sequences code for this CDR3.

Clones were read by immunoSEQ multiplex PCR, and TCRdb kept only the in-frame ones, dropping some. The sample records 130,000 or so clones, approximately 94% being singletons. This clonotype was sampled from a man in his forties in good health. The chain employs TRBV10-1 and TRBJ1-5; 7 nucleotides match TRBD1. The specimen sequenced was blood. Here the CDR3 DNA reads TGCGCCAGCTCACAGGGGTTGGATCAGCCCCAGCATTTT. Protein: CASSQGLDQPQHF.